This passage covers 5 T cell receptor beta chains from one sample sequenced in a study of identical twins (dated by TCRdb to 2016 to 2017). The library was built by means of 5' RACE. Sequencing used an Illumina HiSeq 2000. TCRdb trimmed the raw reads at Q25, called clones with MiXCR and kept productive beta chains. Each record represents a unique CDR3 protein, reported with the most common genes and DNA among its rows. In all, the sample holds some 500,000 distinct CDR3 sequences, and approximately 15% of those were seen once. The top ten clones comprise about 0.52% of the sample. These same data were also listed under a study on yellow fever vaccine responses in identical twins.

Sequenced sample: CD4+ T cells sorted from blood. The source is a woman aged 18-29 years in good health.

This chain joins TRBV12-3 or TRBV12-4 and TRBJ2-7, with 9 bases identical to TRBD2. CDR3 size: 16 residues. Trimming cost V 6 bases and J 4 bases; bases outside gene matches: 13. CDR3: CASSSPPLAGRYEQYF. Written as DNA, the CDR3 is TGTGCCAGCAGCTCACCGCCTCTAGCGGGGCGGTACGAGCAGTACTTC.

In its sample, this clonotype was seen a few times. The V call is TRBV3-1, the J call TRBJ1-5; no firm D call. Germline V lookup: CDR1 LGHDT, CDR2 YNNKEL (reference sequence). This CDR3 has 15 amino acids. V was cut by 3 bases and J by 1 base, with 10 bases left in between. The CDR3 spells CASSQQMGSNQPQHF. CDR3 nucleotides: TGTGCCAGCAGCCAGCAAATGGGGAGCAATCAGCCCCAGCATTTT.

Details on this clonotype: A much larger clonotype is one base distant, so this may be a read error. The chain uses TRBV12-3 or TRBV12-4 and TRBJ2-7; TRBD2 aligns across 10 bases. The ends lost 6 bases at V and 0 bases at J; junction bases unmatched: 2. The CDR3 consists of 14 residues. The CDR3 loop reads CASRLAGTSYEQYF. For the CDR3, the DNA is TGTGCCAGCAGACTAGCGGGGACCTCCTACGAGCAGTACTTC.

The chain recombines TRBV6-4 with TRBJ2-1; D is perhaps TRBD2 (7 bases). The CDR3 is 17 amino acids. V lost 5 bases and J lost 3, with 20 bases in between. The germline gives CDR1 MRHNA, CDR2 SNTAGT. The CDR3 sequence: CASSRNEGGRDYNEQFF. The CDR3 bases are TGTGCCAGCAGTCGAAACGAGGGGGGGAGAGACTACAATGAGCAGTTCTTC.

Here the CDR3 reads CASSLSRGSYNSPLHF. The CDR3 bases are TGTGCCAGCAGTTTAAGTAGGGGCTCCTATAATTCACCCCTCCACTTT. This rearrangement joins TRBV28 to TRBJ1-6, with TRBD1 as a possible D gene (5 bases). The CDR3 is 16 amino acids. Trimming removed 2 bases from V and 0 bases from J, with 8 bases in between. Per germline, CDR1 MDHEN and CDR2 SYDVKM.